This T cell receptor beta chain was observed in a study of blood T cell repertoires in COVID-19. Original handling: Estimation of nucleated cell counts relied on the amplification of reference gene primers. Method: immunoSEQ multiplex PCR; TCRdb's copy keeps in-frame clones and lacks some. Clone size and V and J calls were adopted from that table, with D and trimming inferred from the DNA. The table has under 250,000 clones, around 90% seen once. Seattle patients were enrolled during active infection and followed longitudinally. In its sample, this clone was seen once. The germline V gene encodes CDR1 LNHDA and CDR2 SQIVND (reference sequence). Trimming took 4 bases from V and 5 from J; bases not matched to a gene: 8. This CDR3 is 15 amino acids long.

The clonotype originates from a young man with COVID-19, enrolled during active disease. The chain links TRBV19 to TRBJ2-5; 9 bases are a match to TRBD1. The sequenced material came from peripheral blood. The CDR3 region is CASSTGQGVVETQYF. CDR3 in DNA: TGTGCCAGTAGTACGGGACAGGGAGTGGTGGAGACCCAGTACTTC.